The rows below give T cell receptor beta chains drawn from one sample of a study of T cells in Graves' hyperthyroidism and ophthalmopathy. TCRdb reanalysed the multiplex PCR reads using MiXCR and keeps one entry per CDR3 protein. The sample has around 340,000 distinct CDR3 sequences, roughly a sixth seen once; the top ten hold 34%. What was sequenced was blood. Every receptor here comes from a woman under 40 with Graves' hyperthyroidism that later progressed to Graves' ophthalmopathy. The CDR3 runs from the conserved cysteine through the conserved F or W. The D gene is left open where the match is weak. Size is stated for part of the rows, as once, few or many counts, or as a class when the clone is expanded.

j_gene: TRBJ1-2; d_gene: -; v_gene: TRBV12-3/TRBV12-4; abundance: many; CDR3aa: CASSFAQGSGYTF; CDR3nt: TGTGCCAGCAGTTTTGCGCAGGGAAGCGGCTACACCTTC
j_gene: TRBJ2-1; d_gene: -; v_gene: TRBV19; abundance: -; CDR3aa: CASSIGGNSYNEQFF; CDR3nt: TGTGCCAGTAGTATCGGAGGGAACTCCTACAATGAGCAGTTCTTC
j_gene: TRBJ2-6; d_gene: -; v_gene: TRBV28; abundance: many; CDR3aa: CASSSIFRAPSGANVLTF; CDR3nt: TGTGCCAGCAGTTCAATATTTAGGGCACCCTCTGGGGCCAACGTCCTGACTTTC
j_gene: TRBJ2-7; d_gene: TRBD1; v_gene: TRBV20-1; abundance: few; CDR3aa: CSARDSQQGSPYEQYF; CDR3nt: TGCAGTGCTAGAGATTCTCAACAGGGGAGTCCCTACGAGCAGTACTTC
j_gene: TRBJ2-3; d_gene: -; v_gene: TRBV12-5; abundance: -; CDR3aa: CASGLATRAQDTQYF; CDR3nt: TGTGCTAGTGGTTTGGCAACCCGGGCCCAAGATACGCAGTATTTT
j_gene: TRBJ2-1; d_gene: -; v_gene: TRBV7-2; abundance: many; CDR3aa: CATVSLVRPYNEQFF; CDR3nt: TGTGCCACCGTTTCCCTTGTGCGACCCTACAATGAGCAGTTCTTC
j_gene: TRBJ2-3; d_gene: -; v_gene: TRBV20-1; abundance: -; CDR3aa: CSGGRGEYTDTQYF; CDR3nt: TGCAGTGGTGGTAGGGGGGAATACACAGATACGCAGTATTTT
j_gene: TRBJ2-2; d_gene: TRBD1; v_gene: TRBV7-9; abundance: many; CDR3aa: CASSPIQGFDTGELFF; CDR3nt: TGTGCCAGCAGTCCGATACAGGGGTTTGACACCGGGGAGCTGTTTTTT
j_gene: TRBJ1-3; d_gene: -; v_gene: TRBV6-5; abundance: many; CDR3aa: CASSYGGTSGNTIYF; CDR3nt: TGTGCCAGCAGTTACGGGGGGACGTCTGGAAACACCATATATTTT
j_gene: TRBJ1-1; d_gene: -; v_gene: TRBV5-1; abundance: many; CDR3aa: CASSLVQGGIMNTEAFF; CDR3nt: TGCGCCAGCAGCTTGGTGCAGGGCGGCATTATGAACACTGAAGCTTTCTTT
j_gene: TRBJ2-3; d_gene: TRBD2; v_gene: TRBV11-2; abundance: -; CDR3aa: CASSLGLAGGPPTDTQYF; CDR3nt: TGTGCCAGCAGCTTAGGACTAGCGGGAGGGCCGCCCACAGATACGCAGTATTTT
j_gene: TRBJ1-2; d_gene: TRBD1; v_gene: TRBV3-1; abundance: few; CDR3aa: CASSQEIFEGTGDNYGYTF; CDR3nt: TGTGCCAGCAGCCAAGAAATCTTCGAGGGGACAGGGGATAACTATGGCTACACCTTC
j_gene: TRBJ1-1; d_gene: -; v_gene: TRBV27; abundance: many; CDR3aa: CASSLLATGNTEAFF; CDR3nt: TGTGCCAGCAGTTTATTAGCAACAGGGAACACTGAAGCTTTCTTT
j_gene: TRBJ1-5; d_gene: -; v_gene: TRBV28; abundance: many; CDR3aa: CASSLGWGRPQHF; CDR3nt: TGTGCCAGCAGTTTGGGGTGGGGGAGACCCCAGCATTTT
j_gene: TRBJ1-1; d_gene: -; v_gene: TRBV19; abundance: many; CDR3aa: CASRQYQEAFF; CDR3nt: TGTGCCAGTAGACAGTATCAAGAAGCTTTCTTT
j_gene: TRBJ1-1; d_gene: -; v_gene: TRBV6-6; abundance: few; CDR3aa: CASSYRANTEAFF; CDR3nt: TGTGCCAGCAGTTACAGGGCAAACACTGAAGCTTTCTTT